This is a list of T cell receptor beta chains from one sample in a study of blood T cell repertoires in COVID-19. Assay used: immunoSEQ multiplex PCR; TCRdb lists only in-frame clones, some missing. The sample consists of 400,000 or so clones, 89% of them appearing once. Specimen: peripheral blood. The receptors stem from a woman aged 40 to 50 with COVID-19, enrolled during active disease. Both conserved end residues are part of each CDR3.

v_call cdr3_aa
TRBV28 CASTLQGTLNTEAFF
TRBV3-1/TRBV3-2 CASSFYSGDNEKLFF
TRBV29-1 CSVGGLGGNYEQYF
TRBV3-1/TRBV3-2 CASSQGWALNQPQHF
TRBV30 CAWSQGAGSPQHF
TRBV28 CASRDRDWTLRNEQFF
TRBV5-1 CASSLIGQGPRATQYF
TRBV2 CASRRWTSGRGTDTQYF
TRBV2 CASSGEQAETQYF
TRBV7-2 CASSSGDAGSTGELFF
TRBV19 CASSVQGTTRDGYTF
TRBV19 CASSNREWYTEAFF
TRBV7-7 CASSLRASGGGEQFF
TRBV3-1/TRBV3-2 CASSSRNRLPNEKLFF
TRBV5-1 CASSLMTGMNEKLFF
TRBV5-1 CASSLARLAGGFQETQYF
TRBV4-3 CASSQLNSGATDTQYF
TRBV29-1 CSVVAPAEETQYF
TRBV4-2 CASSQWLEGNEQFF
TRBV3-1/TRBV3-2 CASSPDFGQGEDGYTF
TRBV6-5 CASKRGQGSNQPQHF
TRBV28 CASSLRPDSPLHF
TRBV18 CASSPQSAVETQYF
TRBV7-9 CASSFSQGSYEQYF
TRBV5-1 CASNQGQGTDTQYF
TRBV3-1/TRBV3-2 CASSQTGRYGYTF
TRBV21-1 CASSKGGDRENTEAFF
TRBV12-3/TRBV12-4 CASSNTRSYEQYF
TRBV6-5 CASSLDRVRTEAFF
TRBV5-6 CASRSLGGGTGELFF
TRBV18 CASSPQQGHTDTQYF
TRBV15 CATSKKQGPPYSNQPQHF
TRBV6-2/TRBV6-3 CASSGEGARTF
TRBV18 CASSPGRAPNYGYTF
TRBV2 CASSELTGVIGEGTEAFF
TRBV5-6 CASSLRGRVETQYF
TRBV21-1 CASSKRTGEPKNIQYF
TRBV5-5 CASSYSLDRKTQSSNQPQHF
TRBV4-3 CASSQEGAGGEQYF
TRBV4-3 CASSQDRTSGSGEQYF
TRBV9 CASSVALGGEQYF
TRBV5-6 CASSFKRAEAFF
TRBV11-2 CASSLTEGTTYEQYF
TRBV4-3 CASSQTWTATDTQYF
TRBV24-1 CATSDFTRGGELFF
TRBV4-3 CASSLGGYGYTF
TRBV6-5 CASSYSGKSGNTIYF
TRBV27 CASSFYSPPAALSGNTIYF
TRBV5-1 CASRLGGNTEAFF
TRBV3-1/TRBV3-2 CASSHLREKLFF
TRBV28 CASMVAGGYTF
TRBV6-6 CASRQDPYSNQPQHF
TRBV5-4 CASSLASGRPYEQYF
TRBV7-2 CASSFRGGEKLFF
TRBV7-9 CASSPPGGANQETQYF
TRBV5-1 CASGGAGTGELFF
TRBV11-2 CASSLGKGIGTEAFF
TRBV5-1 CASSLESGNTEAFF
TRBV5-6 CASSLVTDGYNSPLHF
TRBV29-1 CSAGDTASEQGAFF